Below are 6 T cell receptor beta chains sequenced from a single sample in a study of blood T cell repertoires in COVID-19. Sequencing used immunoSEQ multiplex PCR; TCRdb keeps in-frame clones, though not all of them. The table lists under 95,000 clones, roughly 92% of them singletons. The sequencing input was peripheral blood. Source of these receptors: a middle-aged man with COVID-19, enrolled during active disease.

J is TRBJ2-5 and V is TRBV18; 9 bases match TRBD2. The CDR3 runs 15 residues. Germline trimming cut 3 bases from V and 4 bases from J; bases unmatched to any gene: 6. Germline CDR1 and CDR2: KGHSH and LQKENI. CDR3 residues: CASSPASGNSETQYF. The CDR3 nucleotides are TGTGCCAGCTCACCCGCTAGCGGGAATTCAGAGACCCAGTACTTC.

The rearrangement joins TRBV18 to TRBJ2-1; D perhaps matches TRBD2 (6 bases). This CDR3 has 15 residues. Trimming shortened V by 1 base and J by 2 bases, and 9 bases separated the two germline ends. Germline V gives CDR1 KGHSH, CDR2 LQKENI. CDR3 coding DNA: TGTGCCAGCTCACCACAGACGGGAGCCTACAATGAGCAGTTCTTC. As protein: CASSPQTGAYNEQFF.

This clone appeared a few times. This chain joins TRBV7-2 and TRBJ2-3; TRBD1 might be the D (6 bases). Trimming cost V 4 bases and J 6 bases, with 17 bases left between them. This CDR3 region has 15 residues. CDR1 SGHTA and CDR2 FQGNSA come from the germline V gene. The CDR3 spells CASSSQTRGLDTQYF. The CDR3 DNA sequence: TGTGCCAGCAGCTCGCAGACAAGGGGGTTGGATACGCAGTATTTT.

The chain combines TRBV18 with TRBJ1-4; 8 nucleotides match TRBD1. The trim removed 6 bases at V and 6 bases at J, leaving 6 bases unmatched. There are 14 residues in the CDR3. The germline CDR1 and CDR2 sequences are KGHSH and LQKENI. CDR3 DNA: TGTGCCAGCTCCGCCCAGGGGGCAGATGAAAAACTGTTTTTT. Its translation is CASSAQGADEKLFF.

J is TRBJ2-1 and V is TRBV29-1; 11 bases match TRBD2. The CDR3 consists of 15 residues. J was trimmed by 5 bases and V by 6 bases; bases with no gene match: 9. Germline V gives CDR1 SQVTM, CDR2 ANQGSEA. The CDR3 DNA reads TGCAGCGTGGCCGTAGCGGGAGGGCCTCACAATGAGCAGTTCTTC. Its translation is CSVAVAGGPHNEQFF.

The sample holds one count of this clone. This chain connects TRBV21-1 to TRBJ1-5; TRBD1, the D gene given by the table, was not confirmed from the DNA. TRBV21-1 is noted as a pseudogene. The CDR3 spans 17 residues. Written as DNA, the CDR3 is TGTGCCCCCTGTGGGGACAGGGCCTTTAATAGCAATCAGCCCCAGCATTTT. Translated, it gives CAPCGDRAFNSNQPQHF.